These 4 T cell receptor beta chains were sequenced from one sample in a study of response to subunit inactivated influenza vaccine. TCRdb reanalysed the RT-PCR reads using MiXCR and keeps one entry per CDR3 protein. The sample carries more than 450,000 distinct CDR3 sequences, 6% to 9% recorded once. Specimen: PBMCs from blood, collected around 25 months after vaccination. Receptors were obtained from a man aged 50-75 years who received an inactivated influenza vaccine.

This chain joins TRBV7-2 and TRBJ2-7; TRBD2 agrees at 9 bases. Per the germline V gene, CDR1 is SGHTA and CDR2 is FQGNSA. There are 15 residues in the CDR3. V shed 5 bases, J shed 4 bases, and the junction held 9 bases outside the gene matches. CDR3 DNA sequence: TGTGCCAGCAGCCCCACTAGCGGGCTTACGTACGAGCAGTACTTC. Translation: CASSPTSGLTYEQYF.

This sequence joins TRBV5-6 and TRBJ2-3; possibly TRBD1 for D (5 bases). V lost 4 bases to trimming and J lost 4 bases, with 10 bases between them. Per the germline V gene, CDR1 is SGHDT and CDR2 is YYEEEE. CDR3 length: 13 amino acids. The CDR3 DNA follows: TGTGCCAGCAGCGCTAGGGGTGCAGATACGCAGTATTTT. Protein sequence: CASSARGADTQYF. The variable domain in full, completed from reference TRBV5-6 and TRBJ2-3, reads DAGVTQSPTHLIKTRGQQVTLRCSPKSGHDTVSWYQQALGQGPQFIFQYYEEEERQRGNFPDRFSGHQFPNYSSELNVNALLLGDSALYLCASSARGADTQYFGPGTRLTVL.

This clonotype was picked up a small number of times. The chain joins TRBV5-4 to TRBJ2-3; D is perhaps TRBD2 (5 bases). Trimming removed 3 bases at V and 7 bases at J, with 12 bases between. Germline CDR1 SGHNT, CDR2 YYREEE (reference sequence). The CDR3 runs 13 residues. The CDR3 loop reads CASSSNSENTQYF. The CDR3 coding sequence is TGTGCCAGCAGCTCCAATAGCGAGAATACGCAGTATTTT. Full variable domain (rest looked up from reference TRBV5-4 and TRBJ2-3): ETGVTQSPTHLIKTRGQQVTLRCSSQSGHNTVSWYQQALGQGPQFIFQYYREEENGRGNFPPRFSGLQFPNYSSELNVNALELDDSALYLCASSSNSENTQYFGPGTRLTVL.

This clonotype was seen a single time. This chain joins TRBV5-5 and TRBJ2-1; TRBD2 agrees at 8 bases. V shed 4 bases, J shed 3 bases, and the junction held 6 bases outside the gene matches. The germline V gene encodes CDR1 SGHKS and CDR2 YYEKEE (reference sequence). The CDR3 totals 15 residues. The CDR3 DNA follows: TGTGCCAGCAGCCGCGGGGGGCGCTGCTACAATGAGCAGTTCTTC. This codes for CASSRGGRCYNEQFF. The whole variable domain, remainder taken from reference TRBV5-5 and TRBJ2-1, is DAGVTQSPTHLIKTRGQQVTLRCSPISGHKSVSWYQQVLGQGPQFIFQYYEKEERGRGNFPDRFSARQFPNYSSELNVNALLLGDSALYLCASSRGGRCYNEQFFGPGTRLTVL.